The present entry profiles one TCR beta chain with its context. The study ran its PCR with 60 Vbeta and 13 Jbeta primers. Generated by immunoSEQ multiplex PCR, the TCRdb table keeps only in-frame clones and is missing some. The sample comprises 100,000 to 150,000 clones, around 9% of which are singletons, and 5% to 6% rests with the top ten. This sample was included in a study of cytomegalovirus exposure and HLA in healthy donors. Germline lookup yields CDR1 KGHSH and CDR2 LQKENI. V gave up 6 bases and J gave up 5 bases, with 10 bases separating them. This CDR3 has 12 residues. The source is a man aged 40-49 years in good health and CMV-seronegative. The chain joins TRBV18 to TRBJ1-1, with D possibly being TRBD1 (6 bases). Sequenced sample: PBMCs. This chain's CDR3 is CASSLRGTEAFF. The CDR3 DNA follows: TGTGCCAGCTCGCTCAGGGGAACTGAAGCTTTCTTT.